Shown below are 19 T cell receptor beta chains from a single sample sequenced in a study of radiotherapy plus CTLA-4 blockade in lung cancer. TCRdb keeps only in-frame clones here, not all; method: immunoSEQ multiplex PCR. The sample includes roughly 110,000 clones, 81% of them seen just once. Sequenced material: peripheral blood, taken from a patient treated with radiotherapy plus ipilimumab. The receptors here all came from a human donor with non-small cell lung cancer that progressed on radiotherapy plus ipilimumab. Some clones in this sample may be carry-over from other donors' samples.

The V gene is TRBV28, the J gene TRBJ1-3, with 8 bases identical to TRBD1. The CDR3 runs to 12 residues. Unmatched junction bases numbered 4, after V lost 8 bases and J lost 7 bases. Germline V gene lookup returns CDR1 MDHEN and CDR2 SYDVKM. The CDR3 spells CASGRGQNTIYF. The DNA of the CDR3 is TGTGCCAGCGGCAGGGGGCAGAACACCATATATTTT.

This sequence joins TRBV5-1 and TRBJ1-6; 8 bases line up with TRBD1. The CDR3 extends over 14 amino acids. V shed 4 bases, J shed 9 bases, and the junction held 6 bases outside the gene matches. CDR1 SGHRS and CDR2 YFSETQ come from the germline V gene. DNA of the CDR3: TGCGCCAGCAGCACCGGACAGGGAGGTTCACCCCTCCACTTT. Translated, it gives CASSTGQGGSPLHF.

This sequence joins TRBV4-3 and TRBJ1-6, with D unclear. The CDR3 covers 19 residues. Germline V gene sequence: CDR1 LGHNA, CDR2 YSLEER. V lost 0 bases, J lost 5 bases, and 20 bases lay in between. The CDR3 DNA sequence: TGCGCCAGCAGCCAAGATGGGCGACGAGGAATAGGCGATAATTCACCCCTCCACTTT. Encoded protein: CASSQDGRRGIGDNSPLHF.

This rearrangement joins TRBV25-1 to TRBJ2-3; tentative D call: TRBD1 (5 bases). Germline CDR1 and CDR2: MGHDK and SYGVNS. The V and J ends lost 6 bases and 2 bases respectively, with 12 bases between them. The CDR3 contains 14 residues. This CDR3 is CASRETETTDTQYF. CDR3 bases: TGTGCCAGCAGGGAGACAGAAACCACAGATACGCAGTATTTT.

The V and J genes are TRBV6-1 and TRBJ2-7; D ambiguous. The ends were cut back, 6 bases at V and 7 bases at J, with 10 bases in the middle. Germline CDR1 reads MNHNS; CDR2 reads SASEGT. CDR3 length equals 11 residues. The DNA of the CDR3 is TGTGCCAGCAGCCTACGGCGGGAGCAGTACTTC. Amino acid sequence: CASSLRREQYF.

Details on this clone: One junction end does not reproduce the germline sequence, and a read error may be involved. This chain uses TRBV7-7 with TRBJ1-1; TRBD1 is a possible D gene (6 bases). Per the germline V gene, CDR1 is SSHAT and CDR2 is FNYEAQ (reference sequence). CDR3 length: 17 amino acids. The CDR3 nucleotides are TGTGCTAGCAGCCCCGTCGCTGCACAGGGCGAGAGAACTGAAGCTTTCTTT. Translated, it gives CASSPVAAQGERTEAFF.

This clone has just one count. The V call is TRBV10-3, the J call TRBJ1-5; 9 bases match TRBD1. Per germline, CDR1 ENHRY and CDR2 SYGVKD. V trimming: 3 bases; J trimming: 2 bases; junction bases outside the gene matches: 11. This CDR3 has 18 amino acids. CDR3 amino acids: CAISDRDREGWGNQPQHF. CDR3 bases: TGTGCCATCAGTGACCGGGACAGGGAAGGATGGGGCAATCAGCCCCAGCATTTT.

The V call is TRBV5-1, the J call TRBJ1-5; tentative D call: TRBD1 (5 bases). Between the trimmed V and J ends, which lost 4 bases and 6 bases, there was a span of 17 bases. Germline assignment: CDR1 SGHRS and CDR2 YFSETQ. The CDR3 loop spans 15 amino acids. The CDR3 loop is CASSPAGREGQPQHF. Here the CDR3 DNA reads TGCGCCAGCAGCCCAGCAGGGCGCGAGGGTCAGCCCCAGCATTTT.

The chain combines TRBV7-6 with TRBJ2-5, with 7 bases fitting TRBD2. The V segment lost 5 bases and the J segment 2 bases; nucleotides outside the gene matches: 5. This CDR3 spans 14 amino acids. Per the germline V gene, CDR1 is SGHVS and CDR2 is FNYEAQ. The CDR3 is CASSLLARQETQYF. The CDR3 region has the DNA TGTGCCAGCAGCCTACTAGCGAGACAAGAGACCCAGTACTTC. Complete variable domain (other parts from reference TRBV7-6 and TRBJ2-5): GAGVSQSPRYKVTKRGQDVALRCDPISGHVSLYWYRQALGQGPEFLTYFNYEAQQDKSGLPNDRFSAERPEGSISTLTIQRTEQRDSAMYRCASSLLARQETQYFGPGTRLLVL.

The chain uses TRBV6-8 and TRBJ2-2; 10 nucleotides line up with TRBD1. The CDR3 covers 17 residues. From germline, CDR1 is MNHGY and CDR2 SAAAGT. J lost 5 bases, V lost 4 bases, and 10 bases had no gene match. In DNA, the CDR3 is TGTGCCAGCAGTTCCCGAGGACAGGGGGTGAGGACCGGGGAGCTGTTTTTT. Its translation is CASSSRGQGVRTGELFF.

The V gene is TRBV7-3, the J gene TRBJ1-1; D gene uncertain. Germline V lookup: CDR1 SGHTA, CDR2 FQGTGA. V lost 2 bases and J lost 4, with 8 bases in between. This CDR3 spans 13 amino acids. This chain's CDR3 is CASSLSFLTEAFF. The CDR3 coding sequence is TGTGCCAGCAGCTTATCGTTCCTCACTGAAGCTTTCTTT.

A single count supports this clone. In the same sample, other DNA sequences code for this CDR3. J is TRBJ1-2 and V is TRBV19, with TRBD1 matching over 8 bases. Germline V gene sequence: CDR1 LNHDA, CDR2 SQIVND (reference sequence). V trimming: 3 bases; J trimming: 1 base; junction bases outside the gene matches: 4. The CDR3 extends over 15 amino acids. CDR3 sequence reads: CASSMGTGVNYGYTF. The CDR3 region has the DNA TGTGCCAGTAGTATGGGGACAGGCGTTAACTATGGCTACACCTTC.

This clone was counted once. CDR3 in DNA: TGTGCCTGGAGTGTAAAGTCGTCTGGAAACACCATATATTTT. It encodes CAWSVKSSGNTIYF. J is TRBJ1-3 and V is TRBV30, with D unresolved. V dropped 0 bases and J dropped 1 base, with 7 bases sitting between them. Germline assignment: CDR1 GTSNPN and CDR2 SVGIG (reference sequence). This CDR3 spans 14 amino acids.

The J gene is TRBJ1-4, the V gene TRBV29-1; 9 positions agree with TRBD1. The CDR3 covers 12 residues. From germline, CDR1 is SQVTM and CDR2 ANQGSEA. Unmatched junction bases numbered 4, after V lost 6 bases and J lost 8 bases. The CDR3 reads CSVEQGAEKLFF. The DNA of the CDR3 is TGCAGCGTGGAACAGGGGGCGGAAAAACTGTTTTTT.

The V gene is TRBV18, the J gene TRBJ1-1, with D uncertain. The CDR3 spans 15 residues. V shed 1 base and J shed 4 bases, with 13 bases lying between them. Germline V CDR1 and CDR2: KGHSH, LQKENI. CDR3 sequence: CASSPRLPGVTEAFF. The CDR3 DNA reads as TGTGCCAGCTCACCACGACTACCGGGAGTCACTGAAGCTTTCTTT.

The chain couples TRBV2 to TRBJ2-3; no reliable D call. The CDR3 covers 18 residues. CDR1 is SNHLY and CDR2 is FYNNEI in the germline V gene. Trimming cost V 0 bases and J 2 bases, with 18 bases left between them. The CDR3 loop is CASSEAPLMGGLTDTQYF. The DNA of the CDR3 is TGTGCCAGCAGTGAAGCACCTCTAATGGGTGGGCTCACAGATACGCAGTATTTT.

The rearrangement joins TRBV10-2 to TRBJ2-7, with D possibly being TRBD1 (5 bases). This CDR3 spans 14 amino acids. CDR1 is WSHSY, CDR2 SAAADI, per germline. V was clipped by 5 bases and J by 0 bases, with 11 bases between them. The CDR3 here is CASSYRTRSYEQYF. In DNA form, the CDR3 reads TGCGCCAGCAGTTACAGGACCCGCTCCTACGAGCAGTACTTC.

The chain combines TRBV6-5 with TRBJ2-7; D assignment may be TRBD1 or TRBD2 (6 bases each). V lost 2 bases and J 1 base, leaving 12 bases between the germline ends. The CDR3 runs 15 residues. Germline V gene lookup returns CDR1 MNHEY and CDR2 SVGAGI. The CDR3 region has the DNA TGTGCCAGCAGTTACGGGGGGACAACATCCTACGAGCAGTACTTC. Translation gives CASSYGGTTSYEQYF.

J is TRBJ1-2 and V is TRBV28; weak D call: TRBD1 (6 bases). V lost 7 bases, J lost 3 bases, and 21 bases lay in between. Germline CDR1 reads MDHEN; CDR2 reads SYDVKM. The CDR3 is 16 amino acids. The CDR3 region has the DNA TGTGCCAGCACCCCCGCGGGGCAGGGGTTATACTATGGCTACACCTTC. It translates to CASTPAGQGLYYGYTF.